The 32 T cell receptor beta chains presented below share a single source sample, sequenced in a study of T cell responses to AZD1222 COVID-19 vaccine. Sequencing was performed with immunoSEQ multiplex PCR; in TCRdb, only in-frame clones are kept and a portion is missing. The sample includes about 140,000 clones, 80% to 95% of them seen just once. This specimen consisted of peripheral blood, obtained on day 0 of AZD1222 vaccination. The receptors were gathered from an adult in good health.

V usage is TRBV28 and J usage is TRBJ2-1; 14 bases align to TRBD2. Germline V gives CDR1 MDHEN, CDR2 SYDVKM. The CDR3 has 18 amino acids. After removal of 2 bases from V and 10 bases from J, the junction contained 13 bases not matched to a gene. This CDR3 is CASSLTKSGLAGVREQFF. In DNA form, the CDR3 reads TGTGCCAGCAGTTTAACCAAATCGGGACTAGCGGGAGTCAGGGAGCAGTTCTTC.

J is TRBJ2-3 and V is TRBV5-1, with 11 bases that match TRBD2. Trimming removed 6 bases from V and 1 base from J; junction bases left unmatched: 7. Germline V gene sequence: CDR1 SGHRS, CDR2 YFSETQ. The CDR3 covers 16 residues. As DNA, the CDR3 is TGCGCCAGCACCTTAGCGGGAGGGTCTCGCACAGATACGCAGTATTTT. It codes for CASTLAGGSRTDTQYF.

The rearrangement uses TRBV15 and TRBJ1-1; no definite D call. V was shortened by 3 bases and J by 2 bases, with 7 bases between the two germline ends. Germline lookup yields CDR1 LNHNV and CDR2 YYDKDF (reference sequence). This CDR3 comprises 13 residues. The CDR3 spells CATSRDHNTEAFF. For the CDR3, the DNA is TGTGCCACCAGCAGGGACCATAACACTGAAGCTTTCTTT.

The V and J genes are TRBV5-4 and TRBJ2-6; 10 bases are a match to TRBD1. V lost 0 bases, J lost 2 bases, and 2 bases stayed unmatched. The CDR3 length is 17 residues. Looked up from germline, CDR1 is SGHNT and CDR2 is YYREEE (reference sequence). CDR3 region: CASSLATGGPGANVLTF. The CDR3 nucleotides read TGTGCCAGCAGCTTGGCGACAGGGGGCCCTGGGGCCAACGTCCTGACTTTC. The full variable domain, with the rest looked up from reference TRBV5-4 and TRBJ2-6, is ETGVTQSPTHLIKTRGQQVTLRCSSQSGHNTVSWYQQALGQGPQFIFQYYREEENGRGNFPPRFSGLQFPNYSSELNVNALELDDSALYLCASSLATGGPGANVLTFGAGSRLTVL.

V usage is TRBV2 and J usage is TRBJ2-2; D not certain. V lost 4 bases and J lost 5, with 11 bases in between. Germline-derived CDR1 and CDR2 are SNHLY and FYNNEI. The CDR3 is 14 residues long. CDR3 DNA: TGTGCCAGCAGTGTATTGCCTAGGACCGGGGAGCTGTTTTTT. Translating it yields CASSVLPRTGELFF.

The CDR3 DNA reads as TGTGCCACCAGTGATTTGCTGGGGGGCTGGGGTGAGCAGTTCTTC. Translation: CATSDLLGGWGEQFF. This chain links TRBV24-1 with TRBJ2-1, with D tentatively TRBD1 or TRBD2 (6 bases each). CDR3 length equals 15 residues. Germline CDR1 KGHDR, CDR2 SFDVKD. V lost 0 bases, J lost 9 bases, and 14 bases lay in between.

The CDR3 DNA sequence: TGTGCCAGCAAACCGGAGGTTCGGTCGGCGGGTGAGCAGTTCTTC. Protein sequence: CASKPEVRSAGEQFF. The rearrangement links TRBV6-5 to TRBJ2-1, with D possibly TRBD2 on 5 matching bases. V shed 7 bases and J shed 9 bases, with 22 bases lying between them. This CDR3 has 15 residues. The V gene's germline CDR1 is MNHEY and CDR2 SVGAGI.

Written as DNA, the CDR3 is TGTGCCAGCAGCCCGCAACTAGCGGGAGGGTACAATGAGCAGTTCTTC. Its translation: CASSPQLAGGYNEQFF. V is TRBV7-9 and J is TRBJ2-1, with TRBD2 matching over 13 bases. The CDR3 covers 16 residues. V gave up 5 bases and J gave up 4 bases; unmatched junction bases: 5. Germline V lookup: CDR1 SEHNR, CDR2 FQNEAQ (reference sequence).

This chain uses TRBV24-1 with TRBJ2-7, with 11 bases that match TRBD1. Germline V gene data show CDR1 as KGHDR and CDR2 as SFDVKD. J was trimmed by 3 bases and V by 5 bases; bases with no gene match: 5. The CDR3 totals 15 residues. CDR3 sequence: CATSGTGTGGYEQYF. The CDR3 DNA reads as TGTGCCACCAGTGGCACCGGGACAGGGGGCTACGAGCAGTACTTC.

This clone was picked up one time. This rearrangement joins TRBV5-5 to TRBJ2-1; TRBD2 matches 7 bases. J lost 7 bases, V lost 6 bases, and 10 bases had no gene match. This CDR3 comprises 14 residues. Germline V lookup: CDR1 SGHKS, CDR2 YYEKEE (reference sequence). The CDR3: CASTLGGARNEQFF. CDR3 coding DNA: TGTGCCAGCACCCTGGGAGGGGCTAGGAATGAGCAGTTCTTC.

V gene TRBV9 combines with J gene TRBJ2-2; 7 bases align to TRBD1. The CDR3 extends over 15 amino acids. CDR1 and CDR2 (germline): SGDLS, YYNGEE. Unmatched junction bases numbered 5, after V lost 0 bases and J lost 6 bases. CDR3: CASSVEDRYSGELFF. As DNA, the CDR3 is TGTGCCAGCAGCGTAGAGGACAGGTATTCCGGGGAGCTGTTTTTT.

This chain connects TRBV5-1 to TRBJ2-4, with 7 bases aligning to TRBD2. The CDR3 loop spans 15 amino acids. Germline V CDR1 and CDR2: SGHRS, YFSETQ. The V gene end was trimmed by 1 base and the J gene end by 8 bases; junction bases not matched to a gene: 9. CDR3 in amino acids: CASSLLRREWDIQYF. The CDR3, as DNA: TGCGCCAGCAGCTTGTTGAGGCGGGAGTGGGACATTCAGTACTTC.

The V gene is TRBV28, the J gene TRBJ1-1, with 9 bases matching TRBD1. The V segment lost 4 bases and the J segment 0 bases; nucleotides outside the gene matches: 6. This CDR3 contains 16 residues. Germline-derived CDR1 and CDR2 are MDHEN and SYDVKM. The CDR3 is CASSSPGQGLNTEAFF. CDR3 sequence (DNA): TGTGCCAGCAGTTCACCGGGACAGGGCCTGAACACTGAAGCTTTCTTT. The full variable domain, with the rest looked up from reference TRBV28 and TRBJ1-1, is DVKVTQSSRYLVKRTGEKVFLECVQDMDHENMFWYRQDPGLGLRLIYFSYDVKMKEKGDIPEGYSVSREKKERFSLILESASTNQTSMYLCASSSPGQGLNTEAFFGQGTRLTVV.

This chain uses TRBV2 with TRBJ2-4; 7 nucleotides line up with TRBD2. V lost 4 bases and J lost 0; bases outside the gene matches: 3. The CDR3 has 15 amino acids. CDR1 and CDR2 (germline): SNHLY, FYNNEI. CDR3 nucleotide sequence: TGTGCCAGCAGTGTAGGCGGGGGAGCCAAAAACATTCAGTACTTC. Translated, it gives CASSVGGGAKNIQYF.

CDR3 DNA: TGTGCCAGCAGCCAAGATTCGGGCGAACAGCCCCAGCATTTT. Translating gives CASSQDSGEQPQHF. The V and J genes are TRBV3-1 (or the pseudogene TRBV3-2) and TRBJ1-5; D is unclear. CDR1 LGHDT and CDR2 YNNKEL come from the germline V gene (reference sequence). The CDR3 covers 14 residues. V lost 0 bases and J lost 7, with 10 bases in between.

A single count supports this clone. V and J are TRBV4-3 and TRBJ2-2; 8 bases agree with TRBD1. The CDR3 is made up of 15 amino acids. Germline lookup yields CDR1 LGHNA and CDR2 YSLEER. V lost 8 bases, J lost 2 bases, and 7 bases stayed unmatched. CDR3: CASSRGTGNTGELFF. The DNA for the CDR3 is TGCGCCAGCTCACGGGGGACAGGAAACACCGGGGAGCTGTTTTTT.

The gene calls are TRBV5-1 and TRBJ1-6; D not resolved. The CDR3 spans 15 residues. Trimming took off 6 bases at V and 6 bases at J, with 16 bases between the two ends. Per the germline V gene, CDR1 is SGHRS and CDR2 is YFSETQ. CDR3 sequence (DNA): TGCGCCAGCACCCCGGAGGGCGCGGTTAATTCACCCCTCCACTTT. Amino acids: CASTPEGAVNSPLHF.

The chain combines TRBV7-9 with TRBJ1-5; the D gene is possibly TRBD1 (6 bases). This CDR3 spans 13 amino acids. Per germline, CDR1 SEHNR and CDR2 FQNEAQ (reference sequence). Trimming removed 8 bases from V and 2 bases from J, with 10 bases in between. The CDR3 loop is CASGGGGNQPQHF. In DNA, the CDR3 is TGTGCCAGCGGGGGGGGCGGCAATCAGCCCCAGCATTTT.

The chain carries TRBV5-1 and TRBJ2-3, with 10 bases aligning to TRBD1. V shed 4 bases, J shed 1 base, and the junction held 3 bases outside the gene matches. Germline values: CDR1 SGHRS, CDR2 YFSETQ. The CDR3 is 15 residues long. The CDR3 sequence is CASSPGTGGTDTQYF. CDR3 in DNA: TGCGCCAGCAGCCCCGGGACAGGGGGCACAGATACGCAGTATTTT. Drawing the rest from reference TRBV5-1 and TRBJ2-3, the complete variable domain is KAGVTQTPRYLIKTRGQQVTLSCSPISGHRSVSWYQQTPGQGLQFLFEYFSETQRNKGNFPGRFSGRQFSNSRSEMNVSTLELGDSALYLCASSPGTGGTDTQYFGPGTRLTVL.

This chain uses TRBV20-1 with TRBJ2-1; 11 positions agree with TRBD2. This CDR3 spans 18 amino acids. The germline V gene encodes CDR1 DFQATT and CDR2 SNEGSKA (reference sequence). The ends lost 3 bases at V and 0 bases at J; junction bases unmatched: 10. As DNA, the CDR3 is TGCAGTGCTAGTGGTCTAGCGGGAGGTGCAAGCTCCTACAATGAGCAGTTCTTC. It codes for CSASGLAGGASSYNEQFF.

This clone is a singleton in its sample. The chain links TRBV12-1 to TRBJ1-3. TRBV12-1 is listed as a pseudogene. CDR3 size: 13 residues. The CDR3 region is CASDGGPGNTIYF. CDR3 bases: TGTGCCAGCGACGGGGGACCTGGAAACACCATATATTTT.

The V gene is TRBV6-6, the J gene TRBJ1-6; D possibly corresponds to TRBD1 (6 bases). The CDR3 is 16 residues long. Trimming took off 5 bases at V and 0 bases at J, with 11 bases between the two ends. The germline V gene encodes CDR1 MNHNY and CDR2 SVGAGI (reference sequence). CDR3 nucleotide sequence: TGTGCCAGCAGTCCCACAGGGAGCTCCTATAATTCACCCCTCCACTTT. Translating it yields CASSPTGSSYNSPLHF.

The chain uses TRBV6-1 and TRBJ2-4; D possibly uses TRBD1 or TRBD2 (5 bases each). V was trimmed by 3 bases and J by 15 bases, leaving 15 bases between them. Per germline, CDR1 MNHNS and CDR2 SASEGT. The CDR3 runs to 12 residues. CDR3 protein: CASSDGTRTPYF. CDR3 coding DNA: TGTGCCAGCAGTGATGGGACCCGAACCCCGTACTTC.

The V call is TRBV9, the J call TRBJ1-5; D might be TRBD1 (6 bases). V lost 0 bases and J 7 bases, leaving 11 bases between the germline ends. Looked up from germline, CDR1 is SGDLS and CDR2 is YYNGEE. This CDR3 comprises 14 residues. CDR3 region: CASSVGQEGQPQHF. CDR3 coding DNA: TGTGCCAGCAGCGTAGGACAGGAGGGGCAGCCCCAGCATTTT. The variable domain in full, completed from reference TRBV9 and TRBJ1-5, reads DSGVTQTPKHLITATGQRVTLRCSPRSGDLSVYWYQQSLDQGLQFLIQYYNGEERAKGNILERFSAQQFPDLHSELNLSSLELGDSALYFCASSVGQEGQPQHFGDGTRLSIL.

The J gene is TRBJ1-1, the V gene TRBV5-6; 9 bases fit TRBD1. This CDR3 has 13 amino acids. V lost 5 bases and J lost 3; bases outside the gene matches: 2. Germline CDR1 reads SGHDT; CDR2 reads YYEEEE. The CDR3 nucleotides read TGTGCCAGCAGACGACAGGGGGACACTGAAGCTTTCTTT. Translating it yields CASRRQGDTEAFF. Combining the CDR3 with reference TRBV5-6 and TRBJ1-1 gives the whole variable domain DAGVTQSPTHLIKTRGQQVTLRCSPKSGHDTVSWYQQALGQGPQFIFQYYEEEERQRGNFPDRFSGHQFPNYSSELNVNALLLGDSALYLCASRRQGDTEAFFGQGTRLTVV.

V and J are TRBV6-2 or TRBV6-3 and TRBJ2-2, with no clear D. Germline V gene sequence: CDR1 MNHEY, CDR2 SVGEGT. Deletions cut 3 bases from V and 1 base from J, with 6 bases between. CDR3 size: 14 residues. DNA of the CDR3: TGTGCCAGCAGTTATAGCAGGAACACCGGGGAGCTGTTTTTT. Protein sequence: CASSYSRNTGELFF.

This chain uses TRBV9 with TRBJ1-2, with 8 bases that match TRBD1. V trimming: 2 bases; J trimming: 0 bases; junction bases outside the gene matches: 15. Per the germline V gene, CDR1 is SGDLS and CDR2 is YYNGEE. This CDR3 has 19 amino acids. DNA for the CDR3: TGTGCCAGCAGCGTGGGCCTACAGGGGGTCGACCTGGCTAACTATGGCTACACCTTC. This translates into CASSVGLQGVDLANYGYTF.

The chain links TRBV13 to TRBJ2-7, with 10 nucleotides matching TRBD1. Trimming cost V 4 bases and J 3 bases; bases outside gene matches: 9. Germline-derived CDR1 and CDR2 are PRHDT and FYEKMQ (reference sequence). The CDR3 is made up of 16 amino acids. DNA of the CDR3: TGTGCCAGCAGCTATGGGACAGGGGAACGAGGCTACGAGCAGTACTTC. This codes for CASSYGTGERGYEQYF.

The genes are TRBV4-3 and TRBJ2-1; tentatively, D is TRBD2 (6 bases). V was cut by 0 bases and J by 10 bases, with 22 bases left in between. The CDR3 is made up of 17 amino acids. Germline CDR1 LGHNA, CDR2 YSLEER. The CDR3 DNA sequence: TGCGCCAGCAGCCAAGAGGTGCCGGGAGAGATTGCAGAGGAGCAGTTCTTC. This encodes CASSQEVPGEIAEEQFF.

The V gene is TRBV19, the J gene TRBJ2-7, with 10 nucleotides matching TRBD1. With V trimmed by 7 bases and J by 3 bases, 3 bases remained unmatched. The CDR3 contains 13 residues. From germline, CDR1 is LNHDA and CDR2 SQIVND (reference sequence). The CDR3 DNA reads TGTGCCAGTATGGGGACAGGGGACTACGAGCAGTACTTC. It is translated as CASMGTGDYEQYF.

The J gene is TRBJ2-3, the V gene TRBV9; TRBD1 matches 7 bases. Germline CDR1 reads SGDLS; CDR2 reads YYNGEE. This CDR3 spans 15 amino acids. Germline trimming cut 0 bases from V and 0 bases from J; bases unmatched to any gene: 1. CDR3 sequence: CASSVEGASTDTQYF. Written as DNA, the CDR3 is TGTGCCAGCAGCGTAGAGGGGGCTAGCACAGATACGCAGTATTTT.

CDR3 coding DNA: TGTGCCAGCAGCTTAGCGTCGGCGGAGGTTCCCACCTTC. It is translated as CASSLASAEVPTF. The gene calls are TRBV7-9 and TRBJ1-2; no reliable D call. The CDR3 runs 13 residues. Between the trimmed V and J ends, which lost 0 bases and 13 bases, there was a span of 15 bases. CDR1 is SEHNR, CDR2 FQNEAQ, per germline (reference sequence).